Shown below are 9 T cell receptor beta chains from a single sample sequenced in a study of T-cell reconstitution after alpha-beta-depleted transplantation in children. Study observations and caveats: Hyperexpanded clones declined; after one year, newly produced T cells mostly supplied diversity.

These TCRs are of unknown antigen specificity. Library preparation (for TCRbeta) was performed with unique molecular identifiers. Each CDR3 protein is one row after TCRdb ran MiXCR on the PCR reads. The sample includes approximately 300,000 distinct CDR3 sequences, 7.5% to 9% of them seen just once. Source: peripheral blood, taken 360 days after TCRalphabeta/CD19-depleted stem cell transplant. Receptor source: a female patient aged 2 to 10 who had a stem cell transplant for Fanconi anemia, so the T cells may come from the graft donor.

The chain couples TRBV4-3 to TRBJ2-1, with 7 bases aligning to TRBD2. Trimming took 3 bases from V and 7 from J; bases not matched to a gene: 21. Per the germline V gene, CDR1 is LGHNA and CDR2 is YSLEER. The CDR3 length is 19 residues. The CDR3 protein is CASSHLAGEVALPTNEQFF. The CDR3 DNA reads TGCGCCAGCAGCCACTTAGCGGGCGAGGTCGCCCTCCCTACGAATGAGCAGTTCTTC.

This clonotype has only a few counts. The V and J genes are TRBV20-1 and TRBJ2-2; no clear D gene. The germline gives CDR1 DFQATT, CDR2 SNEGSKA (reference sequence). V lost 2 bases to trimming and J lost 1 base, with 5 bases between them. The CDR3 length is 13 residues. In nucleotides, the CDR3 is TGCAGTGCTAGACCCAAGAACACCGGGGAGCTGTTTTTT. This sequence encodes CSARPKNTGELFF.

This clonotype was detected many times. The V call is TRBV12-3 or TRBV12-4, the J call TRBJ1-1, with no clear D. The CDR3 consists of 11 residues. The V gene lost 4 bases and the J gene lost 10 bases, with 10 bases spanning the gap. The CDR3 is CASSWPPVAFF. CDR3 DNA sequence: TGTGCCAGCAGTTGGCCGCCTGTAGCTTTCTTT.

This clonotype was picked up many times. The J gene is TRBJ2-7, the V gene TRBV15; D is unclear. Trimming took 0 bases from V and 3 from J, leaving 9 bases between them. This CDR3 is built from 14 residues. The germline CDR1 and CDR2 sequences are LNHNV and YYDKDF (reference sequence). The CDR3 region has the DNA TGTGCCACCAGCAGAGAGCTGGGTAACTACGAGCAGTACTTC. It is translated as CATSRELGNYEQYF.

This clonotype showed up just a few times. The chain uses TRBV5-1 and TRBJ1-2, with D unclear. The V gene lost 0 bases and the J gene lost 0 bases, with 9 bases spanning the gap. The germline gives CDR1 SGHRS, CDR2 YFSETQ. This CDR3 is 15 amino acids long. In DNA, the CDR3 is TGCGCCAGCAGCTTGGAGTCAGTTTCTAACTATGGCTACACCTTC. Translating it yields CASSLESVSNYGYTF.

The CDR3 loop is CASSLDPGQGVNEQYF. CDR3 coding DNA: TGTGCCAGCAGCTTAGATCCGGGACAGGGCGTGAACGAGCAGTACTTC. The gene calls are TRBV7-9 and TRBJ2-7; 9 positions agree with TRBD1. The CDR3 spans 16 residues. Trimming removed 1 base from V and 5 bases from J; junction bases left unmatched: 9. In germline, CDR1 is SEHNR, CDR2 FQNEAQ (reference sequence).

This clonotype was found a few times. The chain combines TRBV18 with TRBJ1-2; TRBD1 aligns across 10 bases. Germline V gene data show CDR1 as KGHSH and CDR2 as LQKENI. V lost 5 bases, J lost 6 bases, and 12 bases stayed unmatched. There are 16 residues in the CDR3. CDR3 DNA: TGTGCCAGCTCAGACAGGGGGCTACAGTTCGGTCATGGCTACACCTTC. Translating it yields CASSDRGLQFGHGYTF.

The chain recombines TRBV20-1 with TRBJ2-3, with a possible D match to TRBD2 (7 bases). Germline V lookup: CDR1 DFQATT, CDR2 SNEGSKA (reference sequence). The V end lost 1 base, the J end lost 2 bases, and 13 bases lay between the germline ends. This CDR3 contains 15 residues. The CDR3 nucleotides are TGCAGTGCTAGAGTAGTCGGGGGGCCCACAGATACGCAGTATTTT. This codes for CSARVVGGPTDTQYF.

This clonotype was picked up a small number of times. V usage is TRBV20-1 and J usage is TRBJ2-3; 13 bases are shared with TRBD2. This CDR3 comprises 16 residues. The ends lost 2 bases at V and 2 bases at J; junction bases unmatched: 4. The germline gives CDR1 DFQATT, CDR2 SNEGSKA (reference sequence). CDR3 coding DNA: TGCAGTGCTAGACCCGGACTAGCGGGGGACACAGATACGCAGTATTTT. Residues: CSARPGLAGDTDTQYF.